The T cell receptor (beta chain) described here comes from a study of shared clonotypes between healthy human individuals. Turning to the study itself: Per-donor plates numbered three CD4 naive, three CD4 memory, two CD8 naive and one CD8 memory.

V shed 7 bases and J 10 bases; nucleotides not matched to a gene: 17. CDR1 is SEHNR, CDR2 FQNEAQ, per germline (reference sequence). The CDR3 spans 16 residues. Only in-frame clones appear in the TCRdb table, and some are missing; sequencing was by immunoSEQ multiplex PCR. The table shows over 1.5 million clones, with 95% to 99% occurring only once. The sample comprised naive CD4+ T cells sorted from blood. Subset reported: CD45RA+ positively selected. The chain combines TRBV7-9 with TRBJ1-1, with 11 bases matching TRBD1. The receptor's source is a man younger than 45 in good health. CDR3 sequence reads: CASNSIPGQGGLLAFF. CDR3 nucleotides: TGTGCCAGCAACTCGATCCCGGGACAGGGGGGACTGTTAGCTTTCTTT.